The 26 T cell receptor beta chains presented below share a single source sample, sequenced in a study of cytomegalovirus exposure and HLA in healthy donors. Primers included in the PCR were 60 Vbeta and 13 Jbeta primers. Only in-frame clones appear in the TCRdb table, and some are missing; sequencing was by immunoSEQ multiplex PCR. The data hold 170,000 or so clones, with 80% observed a single time. Material for sequencing was PBMCs. These receptors were obtained from a boy younger than 18 in good health and CMV-seronegative.

V usage is TRBV27 and J usage is TRBJ1-1, with TRBD1 matching 8 bases. From germline, CDR1 is MNHEY and CDR2 SMNVEV (reference sequence). The J segment lost 5 bases and the V segment lost 5 bases, leaving 7 bases of the junction unmatched. CDR3 length: 14 residues. The chain's CDR3 is CASSVDRGGTEAFF. CDR3 DNA sequence: TGTGCCAGCAGTGTCGACAGGGGAGGGACTGAAGCTTTCTTT.

This clone is a singleton in its sample. The gene calls are TRBV9 and TRBJ2-1; 9 bases are a match to TRBD1. In germline, CDR1 is SGDLS, CDR2 YYNGEE. V lost 2 bases and J lost 9; bases outside the gene matches: 6. This CDR3 is 14 amino acids long. The CDR3 DNA reads as TGTGCCAGCAGCGTGGGACAGGGCCGCCGTGAGCAGTTCTTC. It codes for CASSVGQGRREQFF.

J is TRBJ2-7 and V is TRBV4-1, with a possible D match to TRBD2 (7 bases). The CDR3 has 16 amino acids. Germline CDR1 MGHRA, CDR2 YSYEKL. V lost 3 bases to trimming and J lost 7 bases, with 22 bases between them. The CDR3 coding sequence is TGCGCCAGCAGCCAGGGGGGGGCAGGGGTGAAGGATGAGCAGTACTTC. Protein product: CASSQGGAGVKDEQYF.

The V gene is TRBV29-1, the J gene TRBJ2-3, with 10 bases matching TRBD2. Germline CDR1 is SQVTM and CDR2 is ANQGSEA. The V and J ends lost 7 bases and 1 base, in that order; junction bases with no gene match: 5. The CDR3 length is 14 residues. The CDR3 region has the DNA TGCAGCGGGGGGCTAGCGGGGGGCACAGATACGCAGTATTTT. Translated: CSGGLAGGTDTQYF.

The chain is built from TRBV2 and TRBJ2-7; a possible D gene is TRBD1 (6 bases). Germline V CDR1 and CDR2: SNHLY, FYNNEI. This CDR3 spans 14 amino acids. The CDR3: CTSTTNREKGEQYF. CDR3 DNA sequence: TGTACTTCAACGACGAACAGGGAGAAGGGCGAGCAGTACTTC.

V and J are TRBV5-4 and TRBJ2-1, with 8 bases that match TRBD2. The CDR3 is 17 amino acids. Germline lookup yields CDR1 SGHNT and CDR2 YYREEE (reference sequence). V dropped 2 bases and J dropped 0; count of bases not matched to a gene: 7. The CDR3 loop reads CASSFASGPNSYNEQFF. DNA for the CDR3: TGTGCCAGCAGCTTCGCTAGCGGGCCGAACTCCTACAATGAGCAGTTCTTC.

This chain joins TRBV25-1 and TRBJ1-6; no clear D. The V gene's germline CDR1 is MGHDK and CDR2 SYGVNS. This CDR3 contains 15 residues. V was shortened by 1 base and J by 8 bases, with 12 bases between the two germline ends. In DNA form, the CDR3 reads TGTGCCAGCAGTGAATTAACGGTCCGGGATTCACCCCTCCACTTT. Protein: CASSELTVRDSPLHF.

The chain links TRBV30 to TRBJ1-1, with D possibly TRBD1 on 6 matching bases. Germline assignment: CDR1 GTSNPN and CDR2 SVGIG (reference sequence). Trimming shortened V by 3 bases and J by 7 bases, and 12 bases separated the two germline ends. CDR3 length: 12 residues. In nucleotides, the CDR3 is TGTGCCTGGAGCCTAGGGGGTATTGAAGCTTTCTTT. It specifies CAWSLGGIEAFF.

This clone was seen just once. This chain links TRBV6-5 with TRBJ2-6; D unresolved. Per germline, CDR1 MNHEY and CDR2 SVGAGI. The CDR3 consists of 14 residues. V was pared by 6 bases and J by 4 bases, with 10 bases between. The chain's CDR3 is CASSPLLGANVLTF. CDR3 DNA: TGTGCCAGCAGCCCTCTTTTGGGGGCCAACGTCCTGACTTTC.

This clone was found a few times. This chain joins TRBV11-3 and TRBJ2-7, with 9 bases lining up with TRBD1. The V segment lost 4 bases and the J segment 0 bases; nucleotides outside the gene matches: 13. Looked up from germline, CDR1 is SGHNT and CDR2 is YENEEA. There are 18 residues in the CDR3. CDR3: CASSSAGTGPTGSYEQYF. As DNA, the CDR3 is TGTGCCAGCAGCTCGGCCGGGACAGGGCCTACCGGCTCCTACGAGCAGTACTTC.

The CDR3 nucleotides read TGTGCCAGCCGAACCACAGCGAACACTGAAGCTTTCTTT. Its protein product is CASRTTANTEAFF. The rearrangement joins TRBV19 to TRBJ1-1; D remains unclear. V shed 9 bases and J shed 1 base, with 12 bases lying between them. The CDR3 loop spans 13 amino acids. Germline V gene sequence: CDR1 LNHDA, CDR2 SQIVND (reference sequence).

The V and J genes are TRBV6-1 and TRBJ2-7, with TRBD2 matching 11 bases. Trimming cost V 1 base and J 5 bases; bases outside gene matches: 7. CDR3 length: 16 amino acids. The germline V gene has CDR1 MNHNS and CDR2 SASEGT. CDR3 nucleotides: TGTGCCAGCAGTGAAGGTTGGACTAGCGGGTTCCACGAGCAGTACTTC. Protein: CASSEGWTSGFHEQYF.

This clone was found a few times. This chain uses TRBV4-1 with TRBJ1-2; D is unclear. Germline assignment: CDR1 MGHRA and CDR2 YSYEKL. This CDR3 spans 14 amino acids. Trimming cost V 6 bases and J 5 bases, with 16 bases left between them. The CDR3 coding sequence is TGCGCCAGCAGGCTAGAGGGATCCCCTTATGGCTACACCTTC. Translated, it gives CASRLEGSPYGYTF.

V is TRBV6-4 and J is TRBJ2-2; the D is unclear. The length of the CDR3 is 13 residues. Germline assignment: CDR1 MRHNA and CDR2 SNTAGT. The ends were cut back, 5 bases at V and 4 bases at J, with 8 bases in the middle. The CDR3 nucleotides read TGTGCCAGCAGTAACGGTGGCACCGGGGAGCTGTTTTTT. Translated: CASSNGGTGELFF.

This chain uses TRBV6-5 with TRBJ1-5, with D perhaps matching TRBD1 (5 bases). This CDR3 spans 14 amino acids. Germline V lookup: CDR1 MNHEY, CDR2 SVGAGI. V lost 2 bases and J lost 4, with 9 bases in between. The CDR3 DNA reads TGTGCCAGCAGTTACGGGGGGTATAATCAGCCCCAGCATTTT. It encodes CASSYGGYNQPQHF.

The gene calls are TRBV6-6 and TRBJ2-7; D not certain. The CDR3 runs to 14 residues. CDR1 is MNHNY, CDR2 SVGAGI, per germline (reference sequence). Between the trimmed V and J ends, which lost 1 base and 3 bases, there was a span of 10 bases. CDR3 sequence (DNA): TGTGCCAGCAGTTACTTCGTTGGCAGCTACGAGCAGTACTTC. It yields the protein CASSYFVGSYEQYF.

The rearrangement joins TRBV7-2 to TRBJ2-1; D is perhaps TRBD2 (5 bases). V shed 2 bases and J shed 1 base, with 12 bases lying between them. The CDR3 contains 16 residues. The V gene's germline CDR1 is SGHTA and CDR2 FQGNSA. Here the CDR3 reads CASSLPVRGSYNEQFF. DNA for the CDR3: TGTGCCAGCAGCTTACCGGTCCGGGGATCCTACAATGAGCAGTTCTTC.

The chain carries TRBV5-6 and TRBJ2-3, with D unresolved. Between the trimmed V and J ends, which lost 1 base and 1 base, there was a span of 10 bases. The CDR3 is 15 amino acids. The germline V gene has CDR1 SGHDT and CDR2 YYEEEE. CDR3 nucleotides: TGTGCCAGCAGCTTGTACGAGTCTGGCACAGATACGCAGTATTTT. Translation: CASSLYESGTDTQYF.

The chain recombines TRBV5-6 with TRBJ2-2; tentatively, D is TRBD2 (5 bases). This CDR3 is built from 16 residues. The V gene lost 0 bases and the J gene lost 0 bases, with 9 bases spanning the gap. The germline V gene encodes CDR1 SGHDT and CDR2 YYEEEE. CDR3 sequence: CASSLDDYANTGELFF. CDR3 nucleotides: TGTGCCAGCAGCTTGGACGACTACGCGAACACCGGGGAGCTGTTTTTT. Full variable domain (missing parts from reference TRBV5-6 and TRBJ2-2): DAGVTQSPTHLIKTRGQQVTLRCSPKSGHDTVSWYQQALGQGPQFIFQYYEEEERQRGNFPDRFSGHQFPNYSSELNVNALLLGDSALYLCASSLDDYANTGELFFGEGSRLTVL.

The rearrangement uses TRBV4-3 and TRBJ2-1, with TRBD1 matching 9 bases. Germline V gene sequence: CDR1 LGHNA, CDR2 YSLEER. The CDR3 length is 16 residues. V shed 2 bases, J shed 2 bases, and the junction held 4 bases outside the gene matches. CDR3 DNA sequence: TGCGCCAGCAGCCAATTCACAGGGGGCACCTACAATGAGCAGTTCTTC. Translated: CASSQFTGGTYNEQFF.

This sequence joins TRBV28 and TRBJ2-2; 11 positions match TRBD1. The CDR3 consists of 14 residues. J was trimmed by 6 bases and V by 9 bases; bases with no gene match: 6. CDR1 and CDR2 (germline): MDHEN, SYDVKM. CDR3 nucleotide sequence: TGTGCCAGGCCGGGACAGGGGGGACCCGGGGAGCTGTTTTTT. Translation gives CARPGQGGPGELFF. Full variable domain (rest looked up from reference TRBV28 and TRBJ2-2): DVKVTQSSRYLVKRTGEKVFLECVQDMDHENMFWYRQDPGLGLRLIYFSYDVKMKEKGDIPEGYSVSREKKERFSLILESASTNQTSMYLCARPGQGGPGELFFGEGSRLTVL.

The chain recombines TRBV5-4 with TRBJ2-7; maybe TRBD2 (6 bases). V dropped 4 bases and J dropped 2 bases, with 10 bases sitting between them. CDR3 size: 13 residues. CDR1 and CDR2 (germline): SGHNT, YYREEE (reference sequence). This chain's CDR3 is CASSGGTAYEQYF. The CDR3 nucleotides are TGTGCCAGCAGCGGGGGGACGGCCTACGAGCAGTACTTC.

This rearrangement joins TRBV6-4 to TRBJ1-6; 8 positions agree with TRBD1. J was trimmed by 13 bases and V by 8 bases; bases with no gene match: 13. Germline V CDR1 and CDR2: MRHNA, SNTAGT. The CDR3 length is 14 residues. CDR3 sequence (DNA): TGTGCCAGCGCGGACAGGGCAGGAGTTACGCCCCTCCACTTT. This gives the protein CASADRAGVTPLHF.

The rearrangement links TRBV5-6 to TRBJ2-1, with D perhaps TRBD2 (5 bases). The CDR3 runs to 12 residues. Germline loops: CDR1 SGHDT, CDR2 YYEEEE. Between the trimmed V and J ends, which lost 5 bases and 14 bases, there was a span of 17 bases. CDR3 DNA sequence: TGTGCCAGCAGATCTGCCGGGAATCCCGAGTTCTTC. As protein: CASRSAGNPEFF.

The rearrangement uses TRBV6-5 and TRBJ2-1; TRBD1 might be the D (6 bases). V dropped 8 bases and J dropped 2 bases, with 16 bases sitting between them. This CDR3 is 15 amino acids long. Germline V gives CDR1 MNHEY, CDR2 SVGAGI. CDR3 residues: CASHRVGPAYNEQFF. The CDR3 DNA reads TGTGCCAGCCACAGGGTCGGACCAGCCTACAATGAGCAGTTCTTC.

Comment on this clone: Other DNA sequences in this specimen translate into the identical CDR3. The chain carries TRBV7-6 and TRBJ2-5; weak D call: TRBD2 (5 bases). This CDR3 contains 18 residues. V was trimmed by 3 bases and J by 3 bases, leaving 23 bases between them. CDR1 and CDR2 from the germline V gene are SGHVS and FNYEAQ. The CDR3 nucleotides read TGTGCCAGCAGCTTTCCCCCGCGGGCTAGTGGCAGAGAAGAGACCCAGTACTTC. It codes for CASSFPPRASGREETQYF. The full variable domain, completed using reference TRBV7-6 and TRBJ2-5, is GAGVSQSPRYKVTKRGQDVALRCDPISGHVSLYWYRQALGQGPEFLTYFNYEAQQDKSGLPNDRFSAERPEGSISTLTIQRTEQRDSAMYRCASSFPPRASGREETQYFGPGTRLLVL.